These T cell receptor beta chains were read from a single sample in a study of persistence of HIV-infected CD4 T cells. These receptors have no known antigen. Generated by immunoSEQ multiplex PCR, the TCRdb table keeps only in-frame clones and is missing some. The table includes tens of thousands of clones, around 73% detected once. Sequencing used CD4+ T cells sorted from PBMCs after approximately 20-hour stimulation, obtained from a patient who received antiretroviral therapy. Receptor source: an adult woman with HIV who was CMV-seropositive. Each CDR3 is given with its conserved first and last residue. The D gene is left open where the match is weak. Some rows have no size entry. The others give once, few or many, or a class for an expanded clone.

V	D	size	J	length	CDR3	DNA
TRBV28	TRBD1	-	TRBJ1-1	18	CASSLFGTGRWDGTEAFF	TGTGCCAGCAGTTTATTCGGGACAGGGAGGTGGGATGGGACTGAAGCTTTCTTT
TRBV19	-	-	TRBJ1-1	14	CASRPGRVNTEAFF	TGTGCCAGTAGACCCGGACGGGTGAACACTGAAGCTTTCTTT
TRBV19	-	-	TRBJ1-1	13	CASSIGMNTEAFF	TGTGCCAGTAGTATAGGTATGAACACTGAAGCTTTCTTT
TRBV19	-	few	TRBJ1-2	13	CASSTGPRHGYTF	TGTGCCAGTAGTACAGGCCCCAGGCACGGCTACACCTTC
TRBV19	-	-	TRBJ2-5	13	CASSIQGTETQYF	TGTGCCAGTAGTATCCAGGGGACCGAGACCCAGTACTTC
TRBV5-6	TRBD1	-	TRBJ2-5	15	CASSPTGGIQETQYF	TGTGCCAGCAGCCCGACAGGGGGAATCCAAGAGACCCAGTACTTC
TRBV28	-	-	TRBJ1-2	12	CASSPGGYGYTF	TGTGCCAGCAGTCCCGGAGGCTATGGCTACACCTTC
TRBV5-1	-	-	TRBJ1-2	13	CASSLTQLDGYTF	TGCGCCAGCAGCTTAACCCAACTTGATGGCTACACCTTC
TRBV24-1	-	-	TRBJ1-4	14	CATSDVGDNEKLFF	TGTGCCACCAGTGATGTTGGCGATAATGAAAAACTGTTTTTT
TRBV9	-	-	TRBJ2-1	15	CASSVSDRDYNEQFF	TGTGCCAGCAGCGTCTCGGATAGAGACTACAATGAGCAGTTCTTC
TRBV5-1	-	-	TRBJ1-1	13	CASSLLGSSEAFF	TGCGCCAGCAGCTTGTTGGGTAGCTCTGAAGCTTTCTTT
TRBV19	-	-	TRBJ1-1	15	CASSQSHQGYTEAFF	TGTGCCAGTAGTCAGAGTCATCAAGGCTACACTGAAGCTTTCTTT
TRBV7-8	-	-	TRBJ1-5	14	CASSLASNNQPQHF	TGTGCCAGCAGCCTTGCATCAAACAATCAGCCCCAGCATTTT
TRBV5-1	-	-	TRBJ1-2	13	CASSLGDPYGYTF	TGCGCCAGCAGCTTGGGGGATCCCTATGGCTACACCTTC
TRBV5-1	TRBD1	-	TRBJ1-2	14	CASSSTGQLYGYTF	TGCGCCAGCAGTTCAACGGGACAGCTCTATGGCTACACCTTC
TRBV5-1	-	-	TRBJ1-5	14	CASSLGGTNQPQHF	TGCGCCAGCAGCTTGGGGGGGACCAATCAGCCCCAGCATTTT
TRBV5-4	TRBD1	-	TRBJ1-1	11	CASRQGTEAFF	TGTGCCAGCAGACAGGGGACTGAAGCTTTCTTT
TRBV5-6	-	-	TRBJ1-2	16	CASSAILAHTNYGYTF	TGTGCCAGCAGCGCCATTCTAGCTCACACTAACTATGGCTACACCTTC
TRBV5-1	-	-	TRBJ2-1	13	CASSLGTDYEQFF	TGCGCCAGCAGCTTGGGGACAGACTATGAGCAGTTCTTC
TRBV27	TRBD1	-	TRBJ1-2	17	CASSPSLAWDSYYGYTF	TGTGCCAGCAGTCCCTCCTTGGCCTGGGACAGTTACTATGGCTACACCTTC
TRBV5-1	TRBD2	-	TRBJ2-3	18	CASSLRPLAGGRADTQYF	TGCGCCAGCAGCTTAAGGCCGCTAGCGGGGGGCCGCGCAGATACGCAGTATTTT
TRBV6-5	-	-	TRBJ1-2	13	CATSKGSNYGYTF	TGTGCCACCTCGAAGGGGTCTAACTATGGCTACACCTTC
TRBV2	TRBD1	-	TRBJ1-4	16	CASSEGLTGRNEKLFF	TGTGCCAGCAGTGAAGGCTTGACAGGGCGGAATGAAAAACTGTTTTTT
TRBV19	TRBD1	-	TRBJ2-1	15	CASSGDRVFTNEQFF	TGTGCCAGTAGTGGGGACAGGGTATTTACAAATGAGCAGTTCTTC
TRBV6-5	-	-	TRBJ2-7	13	CASSLQDNTEQYF	TGTGCCAGCAGCTTGCAGGATAATACTGAGCAGTACTTC
TRBV18	-	-	TRBJ2-3	16	CASSPRVAGNTDTQYF	TGTGCCAGCTCTCCAAGGGTAGCCGGTAACACAGATACGCAGTATTTT
TRBV2	-	-	TRBJ1-2	13	CASGGQTNYGYTF	TGTGCCAGCGGGGGCCAGACAAACTATGGCTACACCTTC
TRBV3-1/TRBV3-2	-	-	TRBJ2-1	14	CASTPGARRGEQFF	TGTGCCAGCACGCCGGGGGCTCGTCGGGGTGAGCAGTTCTTC